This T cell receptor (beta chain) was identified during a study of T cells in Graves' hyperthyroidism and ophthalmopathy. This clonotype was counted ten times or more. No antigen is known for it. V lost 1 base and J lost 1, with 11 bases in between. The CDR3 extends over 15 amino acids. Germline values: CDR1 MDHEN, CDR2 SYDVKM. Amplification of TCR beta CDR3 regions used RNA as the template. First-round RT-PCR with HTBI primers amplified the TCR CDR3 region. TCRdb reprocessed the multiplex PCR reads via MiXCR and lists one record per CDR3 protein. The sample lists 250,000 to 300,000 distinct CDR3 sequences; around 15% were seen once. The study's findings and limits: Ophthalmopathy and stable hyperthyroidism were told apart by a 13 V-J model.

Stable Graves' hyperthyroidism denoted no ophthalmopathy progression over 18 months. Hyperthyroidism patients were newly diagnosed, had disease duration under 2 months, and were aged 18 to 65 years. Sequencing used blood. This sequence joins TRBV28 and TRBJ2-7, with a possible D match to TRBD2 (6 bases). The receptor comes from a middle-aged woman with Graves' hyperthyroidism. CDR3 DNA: TGTGCCAGCAGTTTATTGGCAGGGAGGTCCTACGAGCAGTACTTC. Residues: CASSLLAGRSYEQYF.